This is a list of T cell receptor beta chains from one sample in a study of beta chain features in type 1 diabetes. Profiling relied on immunoSEQ multiplex PCR, and the TCRdb table lists in-frame clones only, not all of them. The repertoire holds around 50,000 clones, approximately 43% seen once, with 0.1% to 0.15% in the top ten. The specimen was stem cell memory CD4+ T cells from blood. The receptor source for this set is a young man with type 1 diabetes. Both conserved end residues are part of each CDR3. The order of the fields is CDR3 protein, CDR3 DNA, clone size, D gene, V gene, J gene. D genes are given only for firm matches. Rows give clone size only sometimes, using once, few, many, or a class for an expanded clone.

CASSIIPGGGADTQYF	TGTGCCAGTAGTATTATACCGGGAGGAGGAGCAGATACGCAGTATTTT	NA	TRBD2	TRBV19	TRBJ2-3
CSGGGRYEQYF	TGCAGTGGAGGGGGCCGGTACGAGCAGTACTTC	NA	TRBD1	TRBV20-1	TRBJ2-7
CASSLRQGSYEQYF	TGTGCCAGCAGTCTAAGACAGGGGTCCTACGAGCAGTACTTC	NA	TRBD1	TRBV6-1	TRBJ2-7
CSAISEYEQYF	TGCAGTGCTATATCTGAGTACGAGCAGTACTTC	few	NA	TRBV20-1	TRBJ2-7
CASSLGLSTDTQYF	TGTGCCAGCAGCTTAGGACTTAGCACAGATACGCAGTATTTT	NA	NA	TRBV7-9	TRBJ2-3
CASSRGSNQPQHF	TGTGCCAGCAGCAGGGGTAGCAATCAGCCCCAGCATTTT	few	NA	TRBV5-6	TRBJ1-5
CASSLDRHGTEAFF	TGTGCCAGCAGCTTAGACAGGCATGGCACTGAAGCTTTCTTT	NA	NA	TRBV7-2	TRBJ1-1
CASSPVRSYGYTF	TGTGCCAGCAGCCCGGTCCGTAGCTATGGCTACACCTTC	NA	NA	TRBV7-9	TRBJ1-2
CASSLTSFGLDENPRQFF	TGTGCCAGCAGCTTAACGTCCTTCGGACTAGACGAAAACCCCAGGCAGTTCTTC	NA	TRBD2	TRBV7-8	TRBJ2-1
CASSLGLAGGETQYF	TGTGCCAGCAGCCTCGGACTAGCGGGAGGAGAGACCCAGTACTTC	NA	TRBD2	TRBV4-2	TRBJ2-5
CASSPDRGFEQYF	TGTGCCAGCAGCCCGGACAGGGGATTCGAGCAGTACTTC	few	TRBD1	TRBV7-2	TRBJ2-7
CASSVRGSSDEQFF	TGTGCCAGCAGCGTACGGGGGAGTAGCGATGAGCAGTTCTTC	NA	NA	TRBV9	TRBJ2-1
CASSLGRGGYEQYF	TGTGCCAGCAGCTTAGGGAGGGGAGGCTACGAGCAGTACTTC	NA	NA	TRBV7-9	TRBJ2-7
CASSVLSTDRGYFEKLFF	TGTGCCAGCAGCGTTCTTTCAACCGACAGGGGATACTTTGAAAAACTGTTTTTT	NA	TRBD1	TRBV9	TRBJ1-4
CASSPRTESMVGYTF	TGTGCCAGCTCACCTAGGACAGAATCTATGGTCGGCTACACCTTC	NA	NA	TRBV18	TRBJ1-2
CASSPSGQVPGYTF	TGTGCCAGTAGCCCATCAGGACAGGTCCCGGGCTACACCTTC	NA	TRBD1	TRBV19	TRBJ1-2
CASSLSRRGHGELFF	TGTGCCAGCAGTTTATCCCGCAGGGGGCACGGGGAGCTGTTTTTT	NA	TRBD1	TRBV27	TRBJ2-2
CASSPTGQPQHF	TGTGCCAGCTCACCCACCGGTCAGCCCCAGCATTTT	NA	NA	TRBV18	TRBJ1-5
CASSGLAGGDSEQFF	TGTGCCAGCAGCGGACTAGCGGGAGGGGATAGTGAGCAGTTCTTC	once	TRBD2	TRBV27	TRBJ2-1
CSAVRTYTEAFF	TGCAGCGCGGTAAGGACATACACTGAAGCTTTCTTT	NA	NA	TRBV29-1	TRBJ1-1
CSSGTPNYGYTF	TGCAGCTCCGGGACTCCGAACTATGGCTACACCTTC	NA	NA	TRBV29-1	TRBJ1-2
CASSGTQGNYGYTF	TGCGCCAGCAGCGGAACCCAGGGTAACTATGGCTACACCTTC	NA	NA	TRBV5-1	TRBJ1-2
CASQGNYNEQFF	TGTGCCAGCCAGGGAAATTACAATGAGCAGTTCTTC	NA	NA	TRBV28	TRBJ2-1
CASRGGQLKETQYF	TGTGCCAGCAGAGGAGGACAGTTGAAAGAGACCCAGTACTTC	NA	NA	TRBV2	TRBJ2-5
CSVARVQSVYEQYF	TGCAGCGTTGCCAGGGTCCAAAGCGTCTACGAGCAGTACTTC	few	NA	TRBV29-1	TRBJ2-7
CASSLSYRALYSGANVLTF	TGTGCCAGCAGTTTAAGTTACAGGGCCCTCTACTCTGGGGCCAACGTCCTGACTTTC	once	NA	TRBV27	TRBJ2-6
CASSLGHINYEQYF	TGTGCCAGCAGCTTGGGACATATTAATTACGAGCAGTACTTC	NA	NA	TRBV11-1	TRBJ2-7
CASSPGSGTAFFEAFF	TGTGCCAGCAGCCCAGGTTCAGGGACAGCCTTTTTTGAAGCTTTCTTT	NA	TRBD1	TRBV11-2	TRBJ1-1
CASSGRGDTQYF	TGTGCCAGCAGCGGCAGGGGAGATACGCAGTATTTT	few	NA	TRBV6-1	TRBJ2-3
CASSLELGGTEAFF	TGTGCCAGCAGCTTGGAACTAGGAGGGACTGAAGCTTTCTTT	NA	NA	TRBV5-4	TRBJ1-1
CAISEDGDQPQHF	TGTGCCATCAGTGAGGACGGGGATCAGCCCCAGCATTTT	few	NA	TRBV10-3	TRBJ1-5
CASSSRLRLNEKLFF	TGTGCCAGCAGCTCACGTCTTAGACTTAATGAAAAACTGTTTTTT	NA	NA	TRBV7-2	TRBJ1-4
CASSYAQGLGTDTQYF	TGTGCCAGCAGTTACGCCCAGGGACTAGGAACAGATACGCAGTATTTT	once	TRBD2	TRBV6-5	TRBJ2-3
CASGARQETQYF	TGCGCCAGCGGGGCCAGGCAAGAGACCCAGTACTTC	NA	NA	TRBV5-1	TRBJ2-5
CASSPTGFVQPQHF	TGTGCCAGCAGTCCGACAGGGTTCGTTCAGCCCCAGCATTTT	NA	TRBD1	TRBV6-1	TRBJ1-5
CASSLERGRNQPQHF	TGTGCCAGCAGCCTCGAGAGGGGGCGTAATCAGCCCCAGCATTTT	NA	TRBD1	TRBV7-2	TRBJ1-5
CASSLFRGNTGELFF	TGTGCCAGCAGTTTATTCCGGGGAAACACCGGGGAGCTGTTTTTT	NA	NA	TRBV27	TRBJ2-2
CASSSGQGYNQPQHF	TGTGCCAGCAGCTCCGGACAGGGGTACAATCAGCCCCAGCATTTT	NA	TRBD1	TRBV11-2	TRBJ1-5
CASSSRRSPNVLTF	TGTGCCAGCAGCTCTAGGAGGAGCCCCAACGTCCTGACTTTC	NA	NA	TRBV7-2	TRBJ2-6
CATSKGTGAAPTNEKLFF	TGTGCCACCAGCAAAGGAACAGGGGCAGCTCCAACTAATGAAAAACTGTTTTTT	NA	TRBD1	TRBV15	TRBJ1-4
CASRLSGTYGETQYF	TGTGCCAGCAGACTTAGCGGGACGTATGGGGAGACCCAGTACTTC	NA	TRBD2	TRBV28	TRBJ2-5
CASSKERSTDTQYF	TGTGCCAGTAGTAAGGAGCGAAGCACAGATACGCAGTATTTT	few	NA	TRBV19	TRBJ2-3
CASSFLRETQYF	TGTGCCAGCAGCTTTCTCCGAGAGACCCAGTACTTC	NA	NA	TRBV5-5	TRBJ2-5
CASSLRVRAGLRETQYF	TGTGCCAGCAGCTTACGTGTACGGGCGGGGCTTCGGGAGACCCAGTACTTC	NA	NA	TRBV11-2	TRBJ2-5
CASSYSGFGETQYF	TGTGCCAGCAGTTATTCGGGGTTTGGGGAGACCCAGTACTTC	few	NA	TRBV28	TRBJ2-5
CASNAASRRDIQYF	TGTGCCAGCAATGCGGCCTCCCGGCGGGACATTCAGTACTTC	NA	NA	TRBV27	TRBJ2-4
CATRISGSYEQYF	TGTGCCACCCGTATTAGCGGGAGCTACGAGCAGTACTTC	NA	TRBD2	TRBV28	TRBJ2-7
CAISPRGGTQYF	TGTGCCATCAGCCCCAGAGGGGGGACCCAGTACTTC	NA	NA	TRBV10-3	TRBJ2-5
CAVGEEMNTEAFF	TGTGCTGTGGGAGAAGAAATGAACACTGAAGCTTTCTTT	NA	NA	TRBV4-2	TRBJ1-1
CATCPAKGEQFF	TGTGCCACATGCCCAGCGAAAGGTGAGCAGTTCTTC	NA	NA	TRBV19	TRBJ2-1
CSATQGDEQFF	TGCAGTGCTACCCAGGGGGATGAGCAGTTCTTC	few	TRBD1	TRBV20-1	TRBJ2-1
CASSTMGAPYNEQFF	TGTGCCAGCAGCACTATGGGAGCTCCTTACAATGAGCAGTTCTTC	NA	NA	TRBV5-5	TRBJ2-1
CASSFVAGGQETQYF	TGCGCCAGCAGCTTTGTTGCGGGAGGCCAAGAGACCCAGTACTTC	NA	TRBD2	TRBV5-1	TRBJ2-5
CASSTGSSQPQHF	TGTGCCAGCAGCACAGGGTCTAGTCAGCCCCAGCATTTT	NA	NA	TRBV6-5	TRBJ1-5
CASSRLAGETGAEQFF	TGTGCCAGCAGTCGGCTAGCGGGAGAGACAGGGGCTGAGCAGTTCTTC	NA	TRBD2	TRBV27	TRBJ2-1